This T cell receptor (beta chain) comes out of a study of STAT5B mutations in CD4+ large granular lymphocyte leukemia. Study-wide findings and caveats: TRBV06-family usage was enriched in top patient clones (8/27) versus controls (2/35). The CD4+ versus CD8+ T-LGLL clonality difference may reflect limited sample size.

Produced via immunoSEQ multiplex PCR; TCRdb's table is partial and in-frame only. The sample lists about 31,000 clones, 70% to 90% occurring once. Concerning this clone: Its antigen remains unidentified.

The CDR3 runs to 16 residues. Germline CDR1 reads LNHDA; CDR2 reads SQIVND (reference sequence). The germline V and J ends were trimmed by 3 bases and 2 bases, with 17 bases remaining between them. The sequence was obtained from a human donor in good health. V is TRBV19 and J is TRBJ2-7, with D perhaps matching TRBD1 (6 bases). Sequenced sample: CD4+ T cells from blood buffy coats. CDR3 bases: TGTGCCAGTAGTATCCTGGGTACAGGGATCCCCTACGAGCAGTACTTC. Translated, it gives CASSILGTGIPYEQYF. Filled out from reference TRBV19 and TRBJ2-7, the complete variable domain reads DGGITQSPKYLFRKEGQNVTLSCEQNLNHDAMYWYRQDPGQGLRLIYYSQIVNDFQKGDIAEGYSVSREKKESFPLTVTSAQKNPTAFYLCASSILGTGIPYEQYFGPGTRLTVT.